Listed here are 17 T cell receptor beta chains from one sample, sequenced in a study of coeliac disease. Here immunoSEQ multiplex PCR was the method, and the copy in TCRdb shows in-frame clones only, minus some. Seen here are 2,100 or so clones, around 66% observed once, and the top ten hold 15% to 20%. The sequenced material came from lamina propria lymphocytes from the gut. These receptors were taken from a woman aged 45-65 years with celiac disease on a gluten-free diet.

This chain joins TRBV18 and TRBJ2-3, with 7 bases aligning to TRBD2. The V gene's germline CDR1 is KGHSH and CDR2 LQKENI. Germline trimming cut 5 bases from V and 3 bases from J; bases unmatched to any gene: 5. The CDR3 is made up of 14 amino acids. CDR3 in amino acids: CASSSAGETDTQYF. CDR3 sequence (DNA): TGTGCCAGCTCATCGGCGGGGGAGACAGATACGCAGTATTTT.

The DNA for the CDR3 is TGCGCCAGCAGCTATGGGGGGACCGGGACAGGTGAATCCTATGGCTACACCTTC. It yields the protein CASSYGGTGTGESYGYTF. The chain employs TRBV5-1 and TRBJ1-2; the match to TRBD1 covers 8 bases. V lost 3 bases and J lost 4; bases outside the gene matches: 17. This CDR3 comprises 18 residues. Germline CDR1 SGHRS, CDR2 YFSETQ.

The V and J genes are TRBV5-1 and TRBJ2-1, with 10 bases fitting TRBD2. The V segment lost 0 bases and the J segment 3 bases; nucleotides outside the gene matches: 12. The germline CDR1 and CDR2 sequences are SGHRS and YFSETQ. This CDR3 has 19 residues. In DNA form, the CDR3 reads TGCGCCAGCAGCTTGGCGGTAGCGGGGGGACCGCTTAACTACAATGAGCAGTTCTTC. This gives the protein CASSLAVAGGPLNYNEQFF.

In its sample, this clone was seen a few times. The chain's CDR3 is CAISESGRGGGEGYTF. CDR3 DNA sequence: TGTGCCATCAGTGAGTCGGGCCGTGGCGGGGGCGAAGGCTACACCTTC. J is TRBJ1-2 and V is TRBV10-3; weak D call: TRBD1 (6 bases). Trimming took off 0 bases at V and 8 bases at J, with 19 bases between the two ends. Germline-derived CDR1 and CDR2 are ENHRY and SYGVKD. The CDR3 spans 16 residues.

This clone has a handful of counts. This rearrangement joins TRBV2 to TRBJ2-2, with 11 bases identical to TRBD1. V lost 7 bases and J lost 4; bases outside the gene matches: 5. Germline V gives CDR1 SNHLY, CDR2 FYNNEI. The CDR3 runs to 15 residues. The CDR3 DNA reads as TGTGCCAGCATGCTTGGGACAGGGGGCACCGGGGAGCTGTTTTTT. This gives the protein CASMLGTGGTGELFF.

V usage is TRBV2 and J usage is TRBJ2-5; D is undetermined. The CDR3 is 10 amino acids. Germline CDR1 and CDR2: SNHLY and FYNNEI. Deletions cut 3 bases from V and 9 bases from J, with 5 bases between. CDR3 DNA: TGTGCCAGCAGTGAGGGCCCCCAGTACTTC. Encoded protein: CASSEGPQYF.

This clone was seen a few times. This sequence joins TRBV7-2 and TRBJ1-6, with D possibly matching TRBD1 (6 bases). Germline lookup yields CDR1 SGHTA and CDR2 FQGNSA. Trimming removed 4 bases at V and 14 bases at J, with 15 bases between. This CDR3 contains 13 residues. CDR3 sequence (DNA): TGTGCCAGCAGCTCTGGACAGCTAATGACCCTCCACTTT. It translates to CASSSGQLMTLHF.

The chain has TRBV18 and TRBJ2-1; 7 nucleotides align to TRBD1. V was clipped by 8 bases and J by 6 bases; unmatched bases: 10. CDR1 and CDR2 from the germline V gene are KGHSH and LQKENI. CDR3 size: 14 residues. This chain's CDR3 is CASAGTVIFNEQFF. As DNA, the CDR3 is TGTGCCAGCGCAGGGACAGTAATATTCAATGAGCAGTTCTTC.

The chain combines TRBV30 with TRBJ2-5; D remains ambiguous. The CDR3 is 11 residues long. The germline V gene encodes CDR1 GTSNPN and CDR2 SVGIG (reference sequence). V was pared by 2 bases and J by 5 bases, with 6 bases between. Here the CDR3 reads CAWSLGETQYF. For the CDR3, the DNA is TGTGCCTGGAGTCTAGGCGAGACCCAGTACTTC.

This CDR3 is CASSLGIHGKTQYF. The CDR3 DNA reads as TGTGCCAGCAGCTTAGGGATCCACGGGAAGACCCAGTACTTC. V is TRBV7-9 and J is TRBJ2-5; D perhaps matches TRBD2 (5 bases). CDR3 length: 14 residues. V was cut by 1 base and J by 6 bases, with 12 bases left in between. Looked up from germline, CDR1 is SEHNR and CDR2 is FQNEAQ (reference sequence).

This chain joins TRBV29-1 and TRBJ2-5; D is undetermined. Trimming shortened V by 1 base and J by 0 bases, and 9 bases separated the two germline ends. The CDR3 is 14 amino acids. CDR1 and CDR2 (germline): SQVTM, ANQGSEA. CDR3 nucleotides: TGCAGCGTTGAAGGAAGAGACAACCAAGAGACCCAGTACTTC. Its protein is CSVEGRDNQETQYF.

The chain combines TRBV27 with TRBJ2-1, with 9 positions matching TRBD1. CDR1 is MNHEY and CDR2 is SMNVEV in the germline V gene (reference sequence). V gave up 2 bases and J gave up 7 bases; unmatched junction bases: 9. This CDR3 region has 16 residues. CDR3 coding DNA: TGTGCCAGCAGTTTAGACCGGGACAGGGCCAGGAATGAGCAGTTCTTC. Its translation is CASSLDRDRARNEQFF.

The chain joins TRBV7-8 to TRBJ1-1; the match to TRBD1 covers 8 bases. Germline CDR1 SGHVS, CDR2 FQNEAQ. J gave up 0 bases and V 0 bases, and 6 bases lay outside the gene matches. This CDR3 comprises 17 residues. The CDR3 is CASSLARDRILNTEAFF. The DNA of the CDR3 is TGTGCCAGCAGCTTAGCCCGGGACAGGATCTTGAACACTGAAGCTTTCTTT.

The CDR3 sequence is CASSRWTGRENTEAFF. Written as DNA, the CDR3 is TGTGCCAGCAGCCGCTGGACAGGGAGGGAGAACACTGAAGCTTTCTTT. The chain recombines TRBV6-6 with TRBJ1-1; 8 bases agree with TRBD1. The V segment lost 6 bases and the J segment 1 base; nucleotides outside the gene matches: 10. Germline V gene lookup returns CDR1 MNHNY and CDR2 SVGAGI (reference sequence). The CDR3 length is 16 residues.

CDR3 nucleotides: TGTGCCAGCAGTCACCAGGGGGCGCCCACTGAAGCTTTCTTT. Residues: CASSHQGAPTEAFF. V and J are TRBV6-6 and TRBJ1-1; 8 bases fit TRBD1. J lost 4 bases, V lost 5 bases, and 6 bases had no gene match. Germline CDR1 is MNHNY and CDR2 is SVGAGI (reference sequence). CDR3 length: 14 amino acids.

For the CDR3, the DNA is TGTGCCAGCAGCTCCAGCCGGGCAGGGGATTCACCCCTCCACTTT. It codes for CASSSSRAGDSPLHF. This sequence joins TRBV7-9 and TRBJ1-6; possible D gene TRBD1, 6 bases. Germline CDR1 reads SEHNR; CDR2 reads FQNEAQ (reference sequence). Trimming shortened V by 4 bases and J by 8 bases, and 15 bases separated the two germline ends. The CDR3 extends over 15 amino acids.

The rearrangement joins TRBV19 to TRBJ1-2, with D perhaps matching TRBD1 (6 bases). CDR3 length: 13 amino acids. Trimming removed 3 bases at V and 6 bases at J, with 11 bases between. Germline CDR1 is LNHDA and CDR2 is SQIVND (reference sequence). CDR3 coding DNA: TGTGCCAGTAGTATCAAACAGGGCCATGGCTACACCTTC. Its protein is CASSIKQGHGYTF.